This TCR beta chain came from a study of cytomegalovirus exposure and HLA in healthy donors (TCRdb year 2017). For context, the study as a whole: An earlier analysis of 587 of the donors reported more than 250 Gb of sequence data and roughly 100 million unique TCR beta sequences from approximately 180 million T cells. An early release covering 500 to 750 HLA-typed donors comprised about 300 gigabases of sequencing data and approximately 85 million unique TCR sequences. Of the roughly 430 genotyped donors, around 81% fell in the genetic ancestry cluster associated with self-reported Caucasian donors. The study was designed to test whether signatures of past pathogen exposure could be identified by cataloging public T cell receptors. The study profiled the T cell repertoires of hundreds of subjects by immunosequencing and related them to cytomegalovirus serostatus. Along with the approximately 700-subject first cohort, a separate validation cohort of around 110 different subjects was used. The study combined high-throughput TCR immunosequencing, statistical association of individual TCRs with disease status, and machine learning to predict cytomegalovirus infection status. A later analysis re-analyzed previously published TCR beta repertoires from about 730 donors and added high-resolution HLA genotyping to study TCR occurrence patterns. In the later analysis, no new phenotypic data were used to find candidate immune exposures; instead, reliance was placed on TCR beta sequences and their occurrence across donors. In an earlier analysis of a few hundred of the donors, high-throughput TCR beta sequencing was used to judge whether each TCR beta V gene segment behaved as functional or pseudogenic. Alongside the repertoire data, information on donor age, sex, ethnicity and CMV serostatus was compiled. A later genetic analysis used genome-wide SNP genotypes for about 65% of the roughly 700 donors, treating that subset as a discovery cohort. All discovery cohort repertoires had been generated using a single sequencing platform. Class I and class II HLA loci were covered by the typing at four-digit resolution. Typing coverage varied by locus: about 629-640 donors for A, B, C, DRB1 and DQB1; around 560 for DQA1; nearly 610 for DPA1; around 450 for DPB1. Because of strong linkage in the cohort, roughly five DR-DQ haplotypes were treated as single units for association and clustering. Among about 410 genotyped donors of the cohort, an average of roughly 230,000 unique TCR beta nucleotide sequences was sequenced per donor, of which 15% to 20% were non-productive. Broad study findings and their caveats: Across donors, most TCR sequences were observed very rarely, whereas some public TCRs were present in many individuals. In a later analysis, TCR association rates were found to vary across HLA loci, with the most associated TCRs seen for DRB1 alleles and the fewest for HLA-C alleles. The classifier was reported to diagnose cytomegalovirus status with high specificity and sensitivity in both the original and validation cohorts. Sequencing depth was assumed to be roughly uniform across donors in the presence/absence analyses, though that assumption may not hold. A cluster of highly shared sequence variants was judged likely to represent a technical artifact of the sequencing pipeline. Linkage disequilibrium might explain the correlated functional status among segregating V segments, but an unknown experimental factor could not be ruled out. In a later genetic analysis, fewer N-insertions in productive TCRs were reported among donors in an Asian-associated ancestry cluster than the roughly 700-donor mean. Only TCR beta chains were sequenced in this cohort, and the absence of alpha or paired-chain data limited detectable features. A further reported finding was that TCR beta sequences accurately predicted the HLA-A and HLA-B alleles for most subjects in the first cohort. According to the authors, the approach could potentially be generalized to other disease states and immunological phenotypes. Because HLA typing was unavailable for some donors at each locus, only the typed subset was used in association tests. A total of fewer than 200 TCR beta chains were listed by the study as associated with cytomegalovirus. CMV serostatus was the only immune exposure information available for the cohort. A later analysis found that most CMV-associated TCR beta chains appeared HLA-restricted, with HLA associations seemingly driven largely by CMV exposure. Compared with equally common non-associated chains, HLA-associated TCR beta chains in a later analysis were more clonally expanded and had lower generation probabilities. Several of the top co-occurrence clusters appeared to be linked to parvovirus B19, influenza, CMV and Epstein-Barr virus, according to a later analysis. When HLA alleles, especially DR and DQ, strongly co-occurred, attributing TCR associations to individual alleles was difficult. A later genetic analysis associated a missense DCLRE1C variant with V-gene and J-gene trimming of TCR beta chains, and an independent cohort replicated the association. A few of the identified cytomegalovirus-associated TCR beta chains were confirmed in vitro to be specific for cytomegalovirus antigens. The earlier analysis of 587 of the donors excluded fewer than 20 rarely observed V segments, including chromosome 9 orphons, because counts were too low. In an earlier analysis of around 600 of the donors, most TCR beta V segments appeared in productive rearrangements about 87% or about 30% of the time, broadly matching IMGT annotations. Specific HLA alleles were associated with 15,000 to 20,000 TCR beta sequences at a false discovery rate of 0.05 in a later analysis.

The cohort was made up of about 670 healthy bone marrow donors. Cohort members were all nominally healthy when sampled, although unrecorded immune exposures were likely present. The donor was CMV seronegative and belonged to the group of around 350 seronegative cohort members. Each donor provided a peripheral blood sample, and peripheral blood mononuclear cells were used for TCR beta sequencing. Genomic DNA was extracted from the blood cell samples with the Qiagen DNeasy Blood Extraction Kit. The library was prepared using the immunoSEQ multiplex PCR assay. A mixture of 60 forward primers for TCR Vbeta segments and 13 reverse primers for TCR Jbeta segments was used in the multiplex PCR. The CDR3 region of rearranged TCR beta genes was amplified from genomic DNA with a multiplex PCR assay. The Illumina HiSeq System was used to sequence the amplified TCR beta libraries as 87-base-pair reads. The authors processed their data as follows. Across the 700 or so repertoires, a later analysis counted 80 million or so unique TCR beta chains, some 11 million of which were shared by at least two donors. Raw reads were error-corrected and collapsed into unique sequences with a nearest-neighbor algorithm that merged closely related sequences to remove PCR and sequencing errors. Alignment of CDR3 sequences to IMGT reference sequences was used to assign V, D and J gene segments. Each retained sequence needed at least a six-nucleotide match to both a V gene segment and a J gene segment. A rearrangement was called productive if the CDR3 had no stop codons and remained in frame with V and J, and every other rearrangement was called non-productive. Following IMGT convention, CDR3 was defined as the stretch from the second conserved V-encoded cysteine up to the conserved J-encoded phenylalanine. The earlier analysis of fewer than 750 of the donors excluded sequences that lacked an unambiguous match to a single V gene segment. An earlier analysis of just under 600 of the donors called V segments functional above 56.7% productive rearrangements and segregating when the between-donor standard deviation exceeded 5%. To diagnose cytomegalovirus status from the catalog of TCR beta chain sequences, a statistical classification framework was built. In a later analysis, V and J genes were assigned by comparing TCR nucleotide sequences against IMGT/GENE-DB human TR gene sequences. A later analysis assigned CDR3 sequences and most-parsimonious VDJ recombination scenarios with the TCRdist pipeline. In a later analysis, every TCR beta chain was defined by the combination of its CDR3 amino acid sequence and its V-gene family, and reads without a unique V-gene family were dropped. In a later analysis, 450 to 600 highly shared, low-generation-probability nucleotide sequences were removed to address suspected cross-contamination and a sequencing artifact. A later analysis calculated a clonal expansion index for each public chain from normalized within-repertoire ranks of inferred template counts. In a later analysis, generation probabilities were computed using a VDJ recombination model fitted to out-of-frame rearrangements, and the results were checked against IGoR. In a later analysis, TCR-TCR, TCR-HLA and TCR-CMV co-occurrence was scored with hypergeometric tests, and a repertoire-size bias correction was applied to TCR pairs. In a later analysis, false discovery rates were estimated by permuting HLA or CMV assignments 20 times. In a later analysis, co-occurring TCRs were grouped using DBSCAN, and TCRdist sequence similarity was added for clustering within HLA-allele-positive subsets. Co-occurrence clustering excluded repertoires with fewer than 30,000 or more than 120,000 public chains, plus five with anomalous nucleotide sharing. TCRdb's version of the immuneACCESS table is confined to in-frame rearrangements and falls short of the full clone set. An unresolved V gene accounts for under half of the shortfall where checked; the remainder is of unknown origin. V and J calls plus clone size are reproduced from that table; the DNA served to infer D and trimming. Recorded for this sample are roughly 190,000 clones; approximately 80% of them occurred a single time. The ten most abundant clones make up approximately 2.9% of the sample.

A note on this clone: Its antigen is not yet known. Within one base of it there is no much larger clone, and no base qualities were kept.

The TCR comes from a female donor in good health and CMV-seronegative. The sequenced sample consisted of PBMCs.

The base sequence is TGTGCCAGCAGCCCACGGACAGGGCCCTACGAGCAGTACTTC. It specifies CASSPRTGPYEQYF. The receptor chain draws on TRBV9 and TRBJ2-7; 8 bases in between match TRBD1. The CDR3, from cysteine to phenylalanine, totals 14 residues. Only the CDR3 DNA is retained, 42 bases long and in frame from the first base. V loses 4 bases at its end and J loses 2 bases; junction bases beyond the gene matches: 5. CDR1 and CDR2, looked up from the germline V gene, are SGDLS and YYNGEE.